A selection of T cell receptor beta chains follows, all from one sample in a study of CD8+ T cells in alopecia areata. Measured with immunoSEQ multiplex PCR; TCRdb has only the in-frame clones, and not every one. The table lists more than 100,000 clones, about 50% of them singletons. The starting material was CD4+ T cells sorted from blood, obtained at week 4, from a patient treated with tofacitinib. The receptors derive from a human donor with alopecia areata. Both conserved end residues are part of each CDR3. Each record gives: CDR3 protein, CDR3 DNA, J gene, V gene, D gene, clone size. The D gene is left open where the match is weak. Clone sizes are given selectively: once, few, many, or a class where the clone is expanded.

CAWNGQGLNEQFF	TGTGCCTGGAATGGACAGGGGCTTAATGAGCAGTTCTTC	TRBJ2-1	TRBV30	TRBD1	NA
CASSVDGSRVNEQFF	TGTGCCAGCAGCGTAGACGGGAGTAGGGTCAATGAGCAGTTCTTC	TRBJ2-1	TRBV9	NA	NA
CAWSVNVGSYEQYF	TGTGCCTGGAGTGTAAATGTGGGATCCTACGAGCAGTACTTC	TRBJ2-7	TRBV30	NA	NA
CASSRGQPEGGSTEAFF	TGCGCCAGCAGCCGCGGCCAGCCTGAGGGGGGTAGCACTGAAGCTTTCTTT	TRBJ1-1	TRBV4-1	NA	NA
CASSHERVSYEQYF	TGTGCCAGCAGTCATGAGCGAGTATCCTACGAGCAGTACTTC	TRBJ2-7	TRBV6-5	NA	few
CSVSRRLNYEQYF	TGCAGCGTTTCTAGGAGACTAAACTACGAGCAGTACTTC	TRBJ2-7	TRBV29-1	NA	NA
CSVVSSGANVLTF	TGCAGCGTTGTGAGCTCTGGGGCCAACGTCCTGACTTTC	TRBJ2-6	TRBV29-1	NA	few
CASKGQGGSGANVLTF	TGTGCCAGCAAAGGACAGGGGGGCTCTGGGGCCAACGTCCTGACTTTC	TRBJ2-6	TRBV2	TRBD1	NA
CASRANQETQYF	TGTGCCAGCAGGGCGAACCAAGAGACCCAGTACTTC	TRBJ2-5	TRBV6-1	NA	NA
CASSFFRTREKLFF	TGTGCCAGCAGCTTTTTCCGGACGCGTGAAAAACTGTTTTTT	TRBJ1-4	TRBV5-6	NA	NA
CASSLGFNTGELFF	TGCGCCAGCAGCTTGGGTTTTAACACCGGGGAGCTGTTTTTT	TRBJ2-2	TRBV5-1	NA	NA
CAWSSRFGYTF	TGTGCCTGGAGTAGCCGATTCGGCTACACCTTC	TRBJ1-2	TRBV30	NA	NA
CASRAQTGNYGYTF	TGTGCCAGCAGAGCCCAGACAGGGAACTATGGCTACACCTTC	TRBJ1-2	TRBV2	TRBD1	few
CASSVSGLDTDTQYF	TGTGCCAGCAGCGTATCGGGTTTGGACACAGATACGCAGTATTTT	TRBJ2-3	TRBV9	NA	NA
CASSLRPGGLREQFF	TGTGCCAGCAGCTTAAGACCGGGAGGGCTTCGGGAGCAGTTCTTC	TRBJ2-1	TRBV11-3	TRBD2	NA
CASSIAGRTGELFF	TGTGCCAGTAGTATCGCAGGGCGGACCGGGGAGCTGTTTTTT	TRBJ2-2	TRBV19	NA	NA
CSADRGGTGELFF	TGCAGCGCCGACAGGGGAGGTACCGGGGAGCTGTTTTTT	TRBJ2-2	TRBV29-1	TRBD1	NA
CAWSATSTGVGGYTF	TGTGCCTGGAGTGCAACCTCGACAGGGGTTGGTGGCTACACCTTC	TRBJ1-2	TRBV30	TRBD1	few
CASREGPTPTEAFF	TGTGCCAGCAGGGAGGGACCGACTCCCACTGAAGCTTTCTTT	TRBJ1-1	TRBV2	NA	NA
CAWNYGRNTIYF	TGTGCCTGGAACTACGGACGAAACACCATATATTTT	TRBJ1-3	TRBV30	NA	once
CASSESLAEYEQYF	TGCGCCAGCAGCGAGTCGCTAGCTGAGTACGAGCAGTACTTC	TRBJ2-7	TRBV5-1	NA	NA
CASSLDGAAGYTF	TGCGCCAGCAGCTTGGACGGGGCCGCAGGCTACACCTTC	TRBJ1-2	TRBV5-1	NA	few
CASGSGGPAGETQYF	TGTGCCAGCGGTAGCGGGGGACCCGCCGGGGAGACCCAGTACTTC	TRBJ2-5	TRBV28	TRBD2	NA